The sequence of this TCR beta chain was determined in a study of shared clonotypes between healthy human individuals. CDR1 SGDLS and CDR2 YYNGEE come from the germline V gene. The CDR3 is made up of 15 amino acids. The germline V and J ends were trimmed by 4 bases and 0 bases, with 11 bases remaining between them. Each subset's genomic DNA was shared equally among a number of immunoSEQ plates. As handled by the study authors: Sequence data from immunoSEQ were junction-only and lacked quality scores; consequently, filtering differed. Sequenced by immunoSEQ multiplex PCR; TCRdb stores in-frame clones only, minus some. V, J and clone size derive from that table, while D and trimming were established from the DNA sequence. Among around 620,000 clones, around 95% were seen once, and the ten largest hold over 0.1%. Worth noting for this clone: Its antigen remains unknown.

Study results and caveats: Memory subsets generally showed lower estimated richness than naive subsets.

Positive CCR7 selection of CD45RO-negative cells yielded the naive CD8 cells, and terminally differentiated effector memory CD45RA+ cells were excluded. None of the donors, who were healthy HIV-negative adults, had recently had acute infections or vaccinations. The TCR originated in a woman in her twenties or thirties in good health. The sample consisted of naive CD8+ T cells sorted from blood. The gene calls are TRBV9 and TRBJ1-5; D not resolved. The CDR3: CASSSDGNSNQPQHF. In nucleotides, the CDR3 is TGTGCCAGCAGCTCCGACGGAAATAGCAATCAGCCCCAGCATTTT.